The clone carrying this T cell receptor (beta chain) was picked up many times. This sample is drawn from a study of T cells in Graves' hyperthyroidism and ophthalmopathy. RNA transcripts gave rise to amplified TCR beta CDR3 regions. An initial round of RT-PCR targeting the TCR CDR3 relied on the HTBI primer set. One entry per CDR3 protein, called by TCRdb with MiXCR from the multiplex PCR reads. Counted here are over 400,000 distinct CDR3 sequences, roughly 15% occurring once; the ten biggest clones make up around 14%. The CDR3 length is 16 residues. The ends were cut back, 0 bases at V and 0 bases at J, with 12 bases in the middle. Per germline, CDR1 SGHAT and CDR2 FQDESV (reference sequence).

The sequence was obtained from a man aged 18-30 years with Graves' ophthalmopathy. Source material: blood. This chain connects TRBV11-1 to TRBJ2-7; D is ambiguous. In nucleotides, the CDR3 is TGTGCCAGCAGCTTAGCGTATGGCAGAAACTCCTACGAGCAGTACTTC. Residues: CASSLAYGRNSYEQYF.